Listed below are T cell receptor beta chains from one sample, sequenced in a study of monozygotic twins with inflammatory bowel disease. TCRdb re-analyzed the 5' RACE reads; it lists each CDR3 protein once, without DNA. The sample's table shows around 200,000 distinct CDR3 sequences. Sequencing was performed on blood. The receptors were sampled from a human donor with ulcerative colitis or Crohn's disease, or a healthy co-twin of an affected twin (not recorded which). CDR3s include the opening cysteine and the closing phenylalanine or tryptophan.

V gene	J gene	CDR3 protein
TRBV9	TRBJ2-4	CASRPGLAKNIQYF
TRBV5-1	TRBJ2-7	CASNRSPGTGGYEQYF
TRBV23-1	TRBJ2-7	CASSLADPYEQYF
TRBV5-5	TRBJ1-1	CASSDRRMNTEAFF
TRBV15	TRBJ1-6	CATSRDRSPLHF
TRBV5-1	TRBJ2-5	CASSLAGGASQETQYF
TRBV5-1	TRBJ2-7	CASSITAGQLYEQYF
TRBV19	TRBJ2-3	CASSIDRATDTQYF
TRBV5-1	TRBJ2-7	CASGASGKESGEQYF
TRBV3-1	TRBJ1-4	CASSQSATNEKLFF
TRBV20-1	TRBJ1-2	CSATDPTNYGYTF
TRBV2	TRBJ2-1	CASSGTGANNEQFF
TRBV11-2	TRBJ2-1	CASSLGGTSGGAYNEQFF
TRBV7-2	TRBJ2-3	CASSLAPIAVADTQYF
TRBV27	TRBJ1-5	CASSPQGRGGPQHF
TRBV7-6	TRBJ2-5	CASSLGPGETQYF
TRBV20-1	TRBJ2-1	CSGTRTSGGNEQFF
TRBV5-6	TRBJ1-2	CASSLTGPVGYTF
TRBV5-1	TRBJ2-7	CASSPTGQGGPYF
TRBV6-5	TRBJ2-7	CASSFRQGKKEQYF
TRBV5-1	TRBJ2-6	CASSLVFDGSGANVLTF
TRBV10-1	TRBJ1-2	CASSAGTNYGYTF
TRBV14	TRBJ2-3	CASSRLAGGPTDTQYF
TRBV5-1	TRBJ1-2	CASSFRGQTRTESPYGYTF
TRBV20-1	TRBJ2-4	CSARDGTDPIQYF
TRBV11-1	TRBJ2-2	CASSHTWDMYTGELFF
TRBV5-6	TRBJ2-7	CASSSGQIYEQYF
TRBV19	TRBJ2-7	CASSIEHAETLGQQYF
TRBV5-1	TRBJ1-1	CASSPMANRNTEAFF